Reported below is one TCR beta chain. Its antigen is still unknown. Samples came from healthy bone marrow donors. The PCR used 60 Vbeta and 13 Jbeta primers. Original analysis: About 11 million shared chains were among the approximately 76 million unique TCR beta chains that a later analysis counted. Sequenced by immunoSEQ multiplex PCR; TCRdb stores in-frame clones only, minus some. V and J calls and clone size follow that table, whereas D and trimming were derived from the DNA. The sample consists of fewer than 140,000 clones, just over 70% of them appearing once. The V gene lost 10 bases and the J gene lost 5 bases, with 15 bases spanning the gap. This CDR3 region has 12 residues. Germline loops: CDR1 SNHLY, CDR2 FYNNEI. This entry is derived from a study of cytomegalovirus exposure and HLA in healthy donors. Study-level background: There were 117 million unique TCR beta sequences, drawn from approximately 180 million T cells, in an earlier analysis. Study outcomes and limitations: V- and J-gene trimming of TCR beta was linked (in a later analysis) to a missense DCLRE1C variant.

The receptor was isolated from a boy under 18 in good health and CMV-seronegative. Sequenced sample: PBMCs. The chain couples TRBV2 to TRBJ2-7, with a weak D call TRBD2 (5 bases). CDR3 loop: CATGNYEDEQYF. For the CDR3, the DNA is TGTGCCACGGGAAACTACGAGGACGAGCAGTACTTC. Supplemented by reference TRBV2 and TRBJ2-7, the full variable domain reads EPEVTQTPSHQVTQMGQEVILRCVPISNHLYFYWYRQILGQKVEFLVSFYNNEISEKSEIFDDQFSVERPDGSNFTLKIRSTKLEDSAMYFCATGNYEDEQYFGPGTRLTVT.